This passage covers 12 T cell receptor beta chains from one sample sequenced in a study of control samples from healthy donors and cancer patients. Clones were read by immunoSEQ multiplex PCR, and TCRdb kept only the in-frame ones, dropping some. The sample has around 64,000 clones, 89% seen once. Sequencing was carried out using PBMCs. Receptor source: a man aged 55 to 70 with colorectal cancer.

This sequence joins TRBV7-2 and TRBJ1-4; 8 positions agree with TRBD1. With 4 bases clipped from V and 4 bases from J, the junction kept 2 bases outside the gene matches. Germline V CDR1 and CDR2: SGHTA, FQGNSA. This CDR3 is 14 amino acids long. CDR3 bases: TGTGCCAGCAGCTGGACAGGGCTTAATGAAAAACTGTTTTTT. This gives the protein CASSWTGLNEKLFF. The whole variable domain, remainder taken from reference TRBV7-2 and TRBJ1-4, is GAGVSQSPSNKVTEKGKDVELRCDPISGHTALYWYRQSLGQGLEFLIYFQGNSAPDKSGLPSDRFSAERTGGSVSTLTIQRTQQEDSAVYLCASSWTGLNEKLFFGSGTQLSVL.

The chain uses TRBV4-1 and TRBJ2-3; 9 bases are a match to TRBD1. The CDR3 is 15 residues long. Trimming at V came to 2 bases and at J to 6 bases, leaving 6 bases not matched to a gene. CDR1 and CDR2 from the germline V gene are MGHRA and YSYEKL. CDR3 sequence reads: CASSQPDRGRDTQYF. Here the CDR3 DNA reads TGCGCCAGCAGCCAACCGGACAGGGGCCGGGATACGCAGTATTTT.

The CDR3 region has the DNA TGTGCCAGCAGTTCCCGGGACAGTCGCGCAGATACGCAGTATTTT. It encodes CASSSRDSRADTQYF. The chain joins TRBV28 to TRBJ2-3, with TRBD1 identical over 7 bases. There are 15 residues in the CDR3. After removal of 4 bases from V and 4 bases from J, the junction contained 8 bases not matched to a gene. Germline lookup yields CDR1 MDHEN and CDR2 SYDVKM.

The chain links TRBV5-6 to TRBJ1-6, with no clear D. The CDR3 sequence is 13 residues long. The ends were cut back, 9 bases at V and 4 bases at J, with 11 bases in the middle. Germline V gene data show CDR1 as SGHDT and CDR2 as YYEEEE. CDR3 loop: CAKKEEYNSPLHF. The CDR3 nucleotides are TGTGCCAAGAAGGAGGAGTATAATTCACCCCTCCACTTT.

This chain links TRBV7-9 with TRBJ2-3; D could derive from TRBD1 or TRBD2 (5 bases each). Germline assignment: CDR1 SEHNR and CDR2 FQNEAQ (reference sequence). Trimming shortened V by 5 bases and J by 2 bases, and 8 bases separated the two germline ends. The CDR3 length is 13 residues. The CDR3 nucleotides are TGTGCCAGCAGCGCCGGGACCACAGATACGCAGTATTTT. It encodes CASSAGTTDTQYF.

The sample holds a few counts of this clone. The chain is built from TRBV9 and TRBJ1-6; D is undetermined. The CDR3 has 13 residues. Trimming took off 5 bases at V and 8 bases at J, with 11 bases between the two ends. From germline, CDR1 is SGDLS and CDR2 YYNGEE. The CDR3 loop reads CASSEDGYSPLHF. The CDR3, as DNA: TGTGCCAGCAGTGAGGACGGATATTCACCCCTCCACTTT.

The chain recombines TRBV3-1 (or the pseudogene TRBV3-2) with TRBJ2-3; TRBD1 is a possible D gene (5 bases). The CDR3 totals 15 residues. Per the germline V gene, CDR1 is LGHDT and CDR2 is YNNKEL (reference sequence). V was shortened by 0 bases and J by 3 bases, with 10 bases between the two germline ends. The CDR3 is CASSQDQGWTDTQYF. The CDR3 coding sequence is TGTGCCAGCAGCCAAGATCAGGGTTGGACAGATACGCAGTATTTT.

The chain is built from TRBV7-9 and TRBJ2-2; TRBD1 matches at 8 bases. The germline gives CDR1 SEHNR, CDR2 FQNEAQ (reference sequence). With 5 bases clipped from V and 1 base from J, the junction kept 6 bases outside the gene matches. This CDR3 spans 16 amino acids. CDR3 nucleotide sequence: TGTGCCAGCAGCCCCTCCGGGACAGGGAACACCGGGGAGCTGTTTTTT. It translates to CASSPSGTGNTGELFF.

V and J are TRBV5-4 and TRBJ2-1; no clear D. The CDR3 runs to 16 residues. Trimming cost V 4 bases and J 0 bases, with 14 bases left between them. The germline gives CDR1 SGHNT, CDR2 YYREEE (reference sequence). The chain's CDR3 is CASSPRLASSYNEQFF. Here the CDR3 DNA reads TGTGCCAGCAGCCCCAGGCTGGCTAGCTCCTACAATGAGCAGTTCTTC.

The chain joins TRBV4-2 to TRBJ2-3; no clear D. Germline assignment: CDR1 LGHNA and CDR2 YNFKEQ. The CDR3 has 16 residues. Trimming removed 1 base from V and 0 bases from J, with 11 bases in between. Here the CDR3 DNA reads TGTGCCAGCAGCCAAGGTGTGCGCACTAGCACAGATACGCAGTATTTT. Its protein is CASSQGVRTSTDTQYF.

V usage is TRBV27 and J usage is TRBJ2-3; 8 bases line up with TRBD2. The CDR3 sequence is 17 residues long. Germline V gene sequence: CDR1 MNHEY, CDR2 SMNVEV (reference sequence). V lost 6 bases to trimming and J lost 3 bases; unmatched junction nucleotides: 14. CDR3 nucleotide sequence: TGTGCCAGCAGGCTACAAAGCGGGGGTGGTAAGACAGATACGCAGTATTTT. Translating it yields CASRLQSGGGKTDTQYF.

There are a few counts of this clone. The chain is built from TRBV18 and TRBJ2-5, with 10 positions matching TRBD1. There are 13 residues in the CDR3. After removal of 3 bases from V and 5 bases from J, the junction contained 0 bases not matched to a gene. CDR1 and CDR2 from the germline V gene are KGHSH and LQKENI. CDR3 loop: CASSPGQGETQYF. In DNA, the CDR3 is TGTGCCAGCTCACCGGGACAGGGGGAGACCCAGTACTTC.